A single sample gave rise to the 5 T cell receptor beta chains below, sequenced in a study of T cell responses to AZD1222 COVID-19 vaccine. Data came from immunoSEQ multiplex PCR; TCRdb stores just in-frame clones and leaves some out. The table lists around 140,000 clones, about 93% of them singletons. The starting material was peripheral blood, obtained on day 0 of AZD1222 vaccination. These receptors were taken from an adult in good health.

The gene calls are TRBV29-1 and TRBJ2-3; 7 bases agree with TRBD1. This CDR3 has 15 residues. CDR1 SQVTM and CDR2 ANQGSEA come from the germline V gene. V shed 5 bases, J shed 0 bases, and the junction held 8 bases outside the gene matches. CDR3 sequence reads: CSVSGTASSTDTQYF. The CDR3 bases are TGCAGCGTTTCCGGGACAGCCTCTAGCACAGATACGCAGTATTTT.

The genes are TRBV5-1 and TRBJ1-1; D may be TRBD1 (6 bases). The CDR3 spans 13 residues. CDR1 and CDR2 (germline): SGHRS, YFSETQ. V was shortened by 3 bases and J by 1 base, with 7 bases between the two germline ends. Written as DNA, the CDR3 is TGCGCCAGCAGCTCGGGACAGAACACTGAAGCTTTCTTT. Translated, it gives CASSSGQNTEAFF.

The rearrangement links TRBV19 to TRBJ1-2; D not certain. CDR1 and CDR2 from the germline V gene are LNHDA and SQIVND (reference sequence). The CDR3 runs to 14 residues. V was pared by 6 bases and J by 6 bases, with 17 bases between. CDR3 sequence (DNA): TGTGCCAGTAGGCGGCCGACACGCTGGGATGGCTACACCTTC. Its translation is CASRRPTRWDGYTF.

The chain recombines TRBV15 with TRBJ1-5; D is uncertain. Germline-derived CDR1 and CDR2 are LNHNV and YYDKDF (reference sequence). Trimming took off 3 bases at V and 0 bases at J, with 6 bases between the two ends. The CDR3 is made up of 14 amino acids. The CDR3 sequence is CATSSPYSNQPQHF. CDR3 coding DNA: TGTGCCACCAGCAGCCCATATAGCAATCAGCCCCAGCATTTT.

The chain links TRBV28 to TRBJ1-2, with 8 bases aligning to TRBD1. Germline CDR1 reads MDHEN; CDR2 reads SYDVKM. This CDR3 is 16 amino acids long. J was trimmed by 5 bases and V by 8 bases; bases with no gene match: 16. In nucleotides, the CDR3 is TGTGCCAGCCGCGGCCCGACAGGGGAGTTGGGGTATGGCTACACCTTC. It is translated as CASRGPTGELGYGYTF.